This paragraph reports one T cell receptor beta chain. The CDR3 runs 17 residues. Germline CDR1 and CDR2: SEHNR and FQNEAQ (reference sequence). The ends lost 1 base at V and 5 bases at J; junction bases unmatched: 5. Original analysis: Reference gene primer amplification yielded estimated nucleated cell counts. Here immunoSEQ multiplex PCR was the method, and the copy in TCRdb shows in-frame clones only, minus some. V, J and clone size derive from that table, while D and trimming were established from the DNA sequence. The sample carries more than 45,000 clones, nearly 85% recorded once. This sample stems from a study of blood T cell repertoires in COVID-19. The overall study: Acute-phase and convalescent COVID-19 samples originated in the United States, Italy and Spain. T cells, B-cell-depleted T cells, or PBMCs supplied cDNA or gDNA.

The specimen sequenced was peripheral blood. The sequence came from a man in his forties or fifties with acute or convalescent COVID-19. This chain joins TRBV7-9 and TRBJ2-5; 15 nucleotides align to TRBD2. CDR3 coding DNA: TGTGCCAGCAGCTTAGGGGGACTAGCGGGAGGAAGTGAGACCCAGTACTTC. This sequence encodes CASSLGGLAGGSETQYF. Looking up the rest from reference TRBV7-9 and TRBJ2-5 gives the full variable domain: DTGVSQNPRHKITKRGQNVTFRCDPISEHNRLYWYRQTLGQGPEFLTYFQNEAQLEKSRLLSDRFSAERPKGSFSTLEIQRTEQGDSAMYLCASSLGGLAGGSETQYFGPGTRLLVL.